These 29 T cell receptor beta chains share one sample of origin, sequenced in a study of cytomegalovirus exposure and HLA in healthy donors. This table comes from immunoSEQ multiplex PCR, and its TCRdb copy is limited to in-frame clones, with some not included. The sample lists 100,000 to 150,000 clones, about 91% occurring once. Input material: PBMCs. The receptor source for this set is a woman younger than 35 in good health and CMV-seronegative.

The J gene is TRBJ2-1, the V gene TRBV9, with TRBD2 matching 10 bases. Germline CDR1 reads SGDLS; CDR2 reads YYNGEE. This CDR3 contains 17 residues. V gave up 3 bases and J gave up 0 bases; unmatched junction bases: 6. DNA of the CDR3: TGTGCCAGCAGCGGGACTAGCGGCTGGAGCTCCTACAATGAGCAGTTCTTC. It yields the protein CASSGTSGWSSYNEQFF.

J is TRBJ2-7 and V is TRBV29-1; 10 bases are a match to TRBD1. The V and J ends lost 4 bases and 6 bases, in that order; junction bases with no gene match: 15. The CDR3 is made up of 16 amino acids. Germline CDR1 and CDR2: SQVTM and ANQGSEA. The CDR3 loop reads CSVVGQGISRGLEQYF. CDR3 in DNA: TGCAGCGTTGTGGGACAGGGGATCAGTCGGGGACTCGAGCAGTACTTC.

This rearrangement joins TRBV4-1 to TRBJ1-5, with no clear D. V was pared by 1 base and J by 6 bases, with 7 bases between. The germline gives CDR1 MGHRA, CDR2 YSYEKL. The CDR3 covers 13 residues. CDR3 sequence reads: CASSQVTGQPQHF. The CDR3 coding sequence is TGCGCCAGCAGCCAAGTCACCGGTCAGCCCCAGCATTTT.

This sequence joins TRBV5-1 and TRBJ2-5, with TRBD2 matching 12 bases. Germline values: CDR1 SGHRS, CDR2 YFSETQ. Germline trimming cut 5 bases from V and 4 bases from J; bases unmatched to any gene: 3. This CDR3 spans 14 amino acids. The CDR3 DNA follows: TGCGCCAGCAGGACTAGCGGGGGTCTAGAGACCCAGTACTTC. Protein sequence: CASRTSGGLETQYF.

The chain couples TRBV19 to TRBJ1-6; 9 nucleotides line up with TRBD1. Germline loops: CDR1 LNHDA, CDR2 SQIVND (reference sequence). After removal of 3 bases from V and 2 bases from J, the junction contained 5 bases not matched to a gene. The CDR3 is 17 amino acids. The CDR3 DNA sequence: TGTGCCAGTAGTATCGCGGACAGGGGCACCTATAATTCACCCCTCCACTTT. It encodes CASSIADRGTYNSPLHF.

V gene TRBV10-3 combines with J gene TRBJ1-5; TRBD1 might be the D (6 bases). Germline V gene data show CDR1 as ENHRY and CDR2 as SYGVKD. The CDR3 sequence is 15 residues long. Trimming stripped 4 bases from V and 3 bases from J, with 13 bases between. This CDR3 reads CAISGAGDDNQPQHF. The CDR3 nucleotides read TGTGCCATCAGTGGGGCAGGGGACGACAATCAGCCCCAGCATTTT.

The chain has TRBV2 and TRBJ2-2; 8 bases align to TRBD2. Germline lookup yields CDR1 SNHLY and CDR2 FYNNEI. This CDR3 is 14 amino acids long. V lost 10 bases, J lost 4 bases, and 8 bases stayed unmatched. CDR3 sequence (DNA): TGTGCCATCCACCTCCGGGAGGGCACCGGGGAGCTGTTTTTT. Translation: CAIHLREGTGELFF.

DNA of the CDR3: TGTGCCAGCAGCTCGGGTGGCAGGGGCACAGATACGCAGTATTTT. It encodes CASSSGGRGTDTQYF. The genes are TRBV11-3 and TRBJ2-3, with D possibly being TRBD1 (5 bases). Between the trimmed V and J ends, which lost 4 bases and 1 base, there was a span of 12 bases. Germline CDR1 is SGHNT and CDR2 is YENEEA. The CDR3 is made up of 15 amino acids. Drawing the rest from reference TRBV11-3 and TRBJ2-3, the complete variable domain is EAGVVQSPRYKIIEKKQPVAFWCNPISGHNTLYWYLQNLGQGPELLIRYENEEAVDDSQLPKDRFSAERLKGVDSTLKIQPAELGDSAVYLCASSSGGRGTDTQYFGPGTRLTVL.

The V call is TRBV5-4, the J call TRBJ1-1; possibly TRBD1 for D (5 bases). With 4 bases removed from V and 10 bases from J, the gap between germline ends came to 17 bases. The CDR3 is 13 residues long. Germline lookup yields CDR1 SGHNT and CDR2 YYREEE (reference sequence). CDR3 protein: CASSGGTHDGAFF. The DNA for the CDR3 is TGTGCCAGCAGCGGCGGGACCCACGATGGAGCTTTCTTT. Using reference TRBV5-4 and TRBJ1-1 for the parts outside the CDR3, the full variable domain is ETGVTQSPTHLIKTRGQQVTLRCSSQSGHNTVSWYQQALGQGPQFIFQYYREEENGRGNFPPRFSGLQFPNYSSELNVNALELDDSALYLCASSGGTHDGAFFGQGTRLTVV.

The rearrangement links TRBV10-3 to TRBJ1-2; tentatively, D is TRBD1 (6 bases). Germline V CDR1 and CDR2: ENHRY, SYGVKD. The CDR3 is made up of 17 amino acids. V was clipped by 4 bases and J by 4 bases, with 22 bases between them. The CDR3 reads CAISGDLGGAPIYGYTF. CDR3 sequence (DNA): TGTGCCATCAGTGGGGATTTAGGGGGGGCCCCAATCTATGGCTACACCTTC.

The V gene is TRBV6-6, the J gene TRBJ2-7, with D perhaps matching TRBD2 (6 bases). Germline CDR1 is MNHNY and CDR2 is SVGAGI (reference sequence). The CDR3 contains 14 residues. The V end lost 7 bases, the J end lost 0 bases, and 13 bases lay between the germline ends. This CDR3 is CASMWRAGSYEQYF. DNA for the CDR3: TGTGCCAGCATGTGGAGGGCAGGCTCCTACGAGCAGTACTTC.

V is TRBV5-1 and J is TRBJ2-3; 9 bases match TRBD2. With 2 bases clipped from V and 4 bases from J, the junction kept 5 bases outside the gene matches. The CDR3 loop spans 15 amino acids. From germline, CDR1 is SGHRS and CDR2 YFSETQ. The CDR3 loop is CASSFSGGRPDTQYF. Here the CDR3 DNA reads TGCGCCAGCAGCTTTAGCGGGGGCCGACCAGATACGCAGTATTTT.

The rearrangement links TRBV6-1 to TRBJ2-1, with 9 bases lining up with TRBD2. The CDR3 loop spans 15 amino acids. J lost 9 bases, V lost 1 base, and 7 bases had no gene match. CDR1 and CDR2 from the germline V gene are MNHNS and SASEGT. The DNA of the CDR3 is TGTGCCAGCAGTGAAGAGGTAGCGGGGGTTGTTGAGCAGTTCTTC. This translates into CASSEEVAGVVEQFF.

V and J are TRBV5-6 and TRBJ2-1, with D perhaps matching TRBD1 (6 bases). Per germline, CDR1 SGHDT and CDR2 YYEEEE. V lost 4 bases and J lost 5, with 13 bases in between. This CDR3 has 14 residues. CDR3 amino acids: CASSRYRVHNEQFF. The CDR3 region has the DNA TGTGCCAGCAGCCGATACAGGGTGCACAATGAGCAGTTCTTC.

The rearrangement links TRBV6-1 to TRBJ2-7; D is uncertain. Between the trimmed V and J ends, which lost 5 bases and 2 bases, there was a span of 4 bases. Germline CDR1 is MNHNS and CDR2 is SASEGT. CDR3 length: 11 residues. Here the CDR3 DNA reads TGTGCCAGCAGTTCCGCCTACGAGCAGTACTTC. Protein product: CASSSAYEQYF.

This sequence joins TRBV7-8 and TRBJ1-2; 10 bases map to TRBD1. The V gene end was trimmed by 1 base and the J gene end by 8 bases; junction bases not matched to a gene: 10. The germline CDR1 and CDR2 sequences are SGHVS and FQNEAQ. The CDR3 runs 16 residues. As DNA, the CDR3 is TGTGCCAGCAGCTTAGGGACAGGGGGTACTCAGAGGGGCTACACCTTC. Its translation: CASSLGTGGTQRGYTF.

V gene TRBV6-1 combines with J gene TRBJ2-3; perhaps TRBD1 as D (6 bases). In germline, CDR1 is MNHNS, CDR2 SASEGT. CDR3 size: 12 residues. V was pared by 8 bases and J by 3 bases, with 9 bases between. The CDR3 nucleotides read TGTGCCAGCCGCAGGGGAACAGATACGCAGTATTTT. Encoded protein: CASRRGTDTQYF.

This clone was counted a single time. The chain links TRBV5-5 to TRBJ2-7; TRBD1 is a possible D gene (6 bases). V was shortened by 3 bases and J by 2 bases, with 12 bases between the two germline ends. The CDR3 is made up of 14 amino acids. From germline, CDR1 is SGHKS and CDR2 YYEKEE (reference sequence). The CDR3 here is CASSSKDRTYEQYF. CDR3 nucleotide sequence: TGTGCCAGCAGCTCTAAGGACAGAACCTACGAGCAGTACTTC.

The chain joins TRBV10-3 to TRBJ1-2, with TRBD1 identical over 7 bases. The CDR3 totals 15 residues. V trimming: 3 bases; J trimming: 3 bases; junction bases outside the gene matches: 7. Per germline, CDR1 ENHRY and CDR2 SYGVKD. The CDR3 DNA follows: TGTGCCATCAGTGAACAGGGGAAGAACCACTATGGCTACACCTTC. Translating it yields CAISEQGKNHYGYTF.

The chain has TRBV7-9 and TRBJ1-2, with 7 nucleotides matching TRBD1. The CDR3 runs to 15 residues. V shed 0 bases and J 4 bases; nucleotides not matched to a gene: 5. Looked up from germline, CDR1 is SEHNR and CDR2 is FQNEAQ (reference sequence). CDR3: CASSLAARDSYGYTF. The CDR3 region has the DNA TGTGCCAGCAGCTTAGCAGCCCGGGACAGCTATGGCTACACCTTC.

The chain couples TRBV5-1 to TRBJ1-1; the match to TRBD1 covers 8 bases. The CDR3 is made up of 15 amino acids. The germline V gene has CDR1 SGHRS and CDR2 YFSETQ. Trimming took 4 bases from V and 1 from J; bases not matched to a gene: 6. The CDR3 sequence: CASSPRTGRNTEAFF. Written as DNA, the CDR3 is TGCGCCAGCAGCCCCCGGACAGGGCGGAACACTGAAGCTTTCTTT.

This rearrangement joins TRBV23-1 to TRBJ1-5; maybe TRBD1 (5 bases). TRBV23-1 is an ORF, and what it does is uncertain. The V end lost 1 base, the J end lost 4 bases, and 23 bases lay between the germline ends. The CDR3 covers 19 residues. CDR3 protein: CASSQCLGGVTPPNQPQHF. The CDR3 nucleotides read TGCGCCAGCAGTCAATGCCTTGGGGGGGTGACCCCGCCTAATCAGCCCCAGCATTTT.

This sequence joins TRBV6-1 and TRBJ2-7; 7 bases agree with TRBD1. This CDR3 is built from 12 residues. With V trimmed by 11 bases and J by 3 bases, 7 bases remained unmatched. Germline V lookup: CDR1 MNHNS, CDR2 SASEGT. CDR3 region: CACRTGLYEQYF. The CDR3 region has the DNA TGTGCCTGCCGGACAGGACTCTACGAGCAGTACTTC.

V is TRBV7-9 and J is TRBJ1-5; a possible D gene is TRBD1 (5 bases). The V gene lost 1 base and the J gene lost 3 bases, with 16 bases spanning the gap. Germline V gene sequence: CDR1 SEHNR, CDR2 FQNEAQ (reference sequence). The CDR3 spans 17 residues. The CDR3 DNA is TGTGCCAGCAGCTTAGTGGAGGGGTTACGCGACAATCAGCCCCAGCATTTT. Translation gives CASSLVEGLRDNQPQHF.

The chain joins TRBV5-1 to TRBJ1-2, with 9 bases fitting TRBD1. V was clipped by 5 bases and J by 1 base; unmatched bases: 12. Germline loops: CDR1 SGHRS, CDR2 YFSETQ. This CDR3 contains 17 residues. CDR3 in amino acids: CASRFDRGNRFNYGYTF. DNA for the CDR3: TGCGCCAGCAGATTCGACAGGGGGAATAGGTTTAACTATGGCTACACCTTC.

The V and J genes are TRBV10-3 and TRBJ1-1, with TRBD1 matching 11 bases. The CDR3 extends over 15 amino acids. Germline trimming cut 6 bases from V and 3 bases from J; bases unmatched to any gene: 6. The germline V gene has CDR1 ENHRY and CDR2 SYGVKD. The CDR3 DNA follows: TGTGCCATCAGGGGGACAGGGGGATTTGACACTGAAGCTTTCTTT. It is translated as CAIRGTGGFDTEAFF.

The chain recombines TRBV6-6 with TRBJ1-5; TRBD1 aligns across 7 bases. This CDR3 is built from 15 residues. The ends lost 7 bases at V and 2 bases at J; junction bases unmatched: 8. The germline V gene encodes CDR1 MNHNY and CDR2 SVGAGI (reference sequence). CDR3: CASTQDRVGNQPQHF. The CDR3 DNA is TGTGCCAGCACCCAAGACAGGGTCGGCAATCAGCCCCAGCATTTT.

V gene TRBV20-1 combines with J gene TRBJ2-7; D might be TRBD2 (7 bases). Per germline, CDR1 DFQATT and CDR2 SNEGSKA (reference sequence). There are 11 residues in the CDR3. The V end was cut by 5 bases, the J end by 6 bases, with 11 bases between. The CDR3 nucleotides read TGCAGTGCTGGGGGGGGCCCCGAGCAGTACTTC. It encodes CSAGGGPEQYF.

The chain has TRBV6-7 and TRBJ2-5; D perhaps matches TRBD1 (6 bases). TRBV6-7 carries the ORF label, with uncertain function. CDR3 length: 16 amino acids. Trimming pared 4 bases from V and 1 base from J, leaving 16 bases between. CDR3 in DNA: TGTGCCAGCAGTTCGCCCGAGACAGGCTGCCAAGAGACCCAGTACTTC. This sequence encodes CASSSPETGCQETQYF.